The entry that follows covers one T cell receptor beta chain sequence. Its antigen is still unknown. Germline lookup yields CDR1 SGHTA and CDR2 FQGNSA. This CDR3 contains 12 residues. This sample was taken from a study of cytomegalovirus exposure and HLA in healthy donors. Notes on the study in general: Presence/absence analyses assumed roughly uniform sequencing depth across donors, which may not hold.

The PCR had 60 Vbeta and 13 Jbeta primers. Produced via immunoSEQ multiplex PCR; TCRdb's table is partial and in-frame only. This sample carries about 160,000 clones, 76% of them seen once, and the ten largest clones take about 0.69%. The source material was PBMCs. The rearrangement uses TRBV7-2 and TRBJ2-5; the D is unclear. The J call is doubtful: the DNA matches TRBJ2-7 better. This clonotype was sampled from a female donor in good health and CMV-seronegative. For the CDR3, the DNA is TGTGCCAGCAGCTTAAGTCTCTACGAGCAGTACTTC. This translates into CASSLSLYEQYF.